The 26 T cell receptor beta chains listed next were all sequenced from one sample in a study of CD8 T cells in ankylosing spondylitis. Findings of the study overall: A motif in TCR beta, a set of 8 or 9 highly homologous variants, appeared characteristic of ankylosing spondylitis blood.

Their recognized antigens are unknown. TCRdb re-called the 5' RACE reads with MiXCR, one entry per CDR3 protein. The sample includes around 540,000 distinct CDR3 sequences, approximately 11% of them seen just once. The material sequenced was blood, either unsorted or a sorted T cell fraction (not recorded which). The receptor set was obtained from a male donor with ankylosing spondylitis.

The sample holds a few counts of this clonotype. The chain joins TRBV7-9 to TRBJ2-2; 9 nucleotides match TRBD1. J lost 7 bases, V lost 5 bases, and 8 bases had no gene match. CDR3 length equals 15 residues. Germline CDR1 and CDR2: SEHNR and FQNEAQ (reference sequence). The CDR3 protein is CASSRGQGRFGELFF. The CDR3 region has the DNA TGTGCCAGCAGCCGGGGACAGGGAAGATTCGGGGAGCTGTTTTTT.

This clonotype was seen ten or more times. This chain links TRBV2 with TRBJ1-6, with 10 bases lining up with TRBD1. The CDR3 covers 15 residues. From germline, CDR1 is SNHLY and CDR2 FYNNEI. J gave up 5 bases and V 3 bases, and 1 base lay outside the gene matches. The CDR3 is CASSEGQGNNSPLHF. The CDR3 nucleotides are TGTGCCAGCAGTGAGGGACAGGGGAATAATTCACCCCTCCACTTT.

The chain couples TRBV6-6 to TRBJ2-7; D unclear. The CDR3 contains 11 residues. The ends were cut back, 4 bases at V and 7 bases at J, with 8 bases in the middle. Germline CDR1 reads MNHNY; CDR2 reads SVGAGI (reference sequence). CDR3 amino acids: CASSSGQEQYV. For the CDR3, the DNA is TGTGCCAGCAGTTCCGGCCAAGAGCAGTACGTC.

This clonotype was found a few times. The CDR3 nucleotides are TGTGCCAGCAGCCCGGCGGGGCGGGAAGATACGCAGTATTTT. Protein product: CASSPAGREDTQYF. V gene TRBV7-2 combines with J gene TRBJ2-3, with D perhaps TRBD2 (6 bases). V dropped 5 bases and J dropped 5 bases, with 14 bases sitting between them. This CDR3 is 14 amino acids long. The germline V gene encodes CDR1 SGHTA and CDR2 FQGNSA.

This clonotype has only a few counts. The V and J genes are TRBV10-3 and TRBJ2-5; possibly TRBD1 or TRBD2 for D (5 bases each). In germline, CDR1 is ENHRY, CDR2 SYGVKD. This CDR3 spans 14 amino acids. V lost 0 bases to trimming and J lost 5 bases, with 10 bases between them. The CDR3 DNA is TGTGCCATCAGTGAGTCTGAGGGGTGGGAGACCCAGTACTTC. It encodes CAISESEGWETQYF.

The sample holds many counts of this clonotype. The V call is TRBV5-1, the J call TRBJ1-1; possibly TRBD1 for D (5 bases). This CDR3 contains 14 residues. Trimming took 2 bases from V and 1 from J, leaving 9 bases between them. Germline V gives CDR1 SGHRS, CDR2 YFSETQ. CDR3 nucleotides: TGCGCCAGCAGCTTCATCGGGACGAACACTGAAGCTTTCTTT. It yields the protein CASSFIGTNTEAFF. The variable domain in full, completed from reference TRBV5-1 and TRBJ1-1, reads KAGVTQTPRYLIKTRGQQVTLSCSPISGHRSVSWYQQTPGQGLQFLFEYFSETQRNKGNFPGRFSGRQFSNSRSEMNVSTLELGDSALYLCASSFIGTNTEAFFGQGTRLTVV.

CDR3 DNA: TGTGCCACCTCGGAAACCGGGACAGGGGAAGAGACCCAGTACTTC. Translating gives CATSETGTGEETQYF. This chain joins TRBV18 and TRBJ2-5, with 10 bases aligning to TRBD1. Trimming removed 10 bases from V and 3 bases from J; junction bases left unmatched: 11. Germline V gene lookup returns CDR1 KGHSH and CDR2 LQKENI. This CDR3 spans 15 amino acids.

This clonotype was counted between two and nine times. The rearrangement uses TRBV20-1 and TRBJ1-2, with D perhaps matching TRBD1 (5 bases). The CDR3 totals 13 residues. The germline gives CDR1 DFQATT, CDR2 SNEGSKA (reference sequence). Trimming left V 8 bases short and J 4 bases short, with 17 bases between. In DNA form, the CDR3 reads TGCAGTCACCGTCCTCGGGGCAGCTATGGCTACACCTTC. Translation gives CSHRPRGSYGYTF.

CDR3 in amino acids: CASSPDWYTDTQYF. CDR3 nucleotide sequence: TGTGCCAGCAGCCCCGACTGGTACACAGATACGCAGTATTTT. The rearrangement links TRBV6-1 to TRBJ2-3; no clear D gene. The CDR3 consists of 14 residues. Germline assignment: CDR1 MNHNS and CDR2 SASEGT. Trimming left V 6 bases short and J 2 bases short, with 12 bases between.

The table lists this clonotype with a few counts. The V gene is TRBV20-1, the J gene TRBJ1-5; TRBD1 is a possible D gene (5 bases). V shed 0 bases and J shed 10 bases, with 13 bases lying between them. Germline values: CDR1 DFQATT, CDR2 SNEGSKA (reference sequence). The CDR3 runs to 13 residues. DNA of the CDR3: TGCAGTGCTAGAGATGCCGGGGGGGGACCCCAGCATTTT. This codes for CSARDAGGGPQHF.

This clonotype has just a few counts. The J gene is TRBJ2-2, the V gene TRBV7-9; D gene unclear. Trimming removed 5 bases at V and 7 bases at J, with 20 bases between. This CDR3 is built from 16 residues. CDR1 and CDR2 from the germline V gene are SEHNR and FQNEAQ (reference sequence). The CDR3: CASSRLSKGPRGELFF. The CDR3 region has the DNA TGTGCCAGCAGCCGGTTATCTAAAGGGCCTCGCGGGGAGCTGTTTTTT.

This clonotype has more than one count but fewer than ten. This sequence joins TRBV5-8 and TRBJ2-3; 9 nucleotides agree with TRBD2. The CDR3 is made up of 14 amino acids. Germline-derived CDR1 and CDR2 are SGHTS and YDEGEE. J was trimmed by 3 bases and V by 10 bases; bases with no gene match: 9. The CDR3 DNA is TGTGCCGGCGGGGGGGAGCTTGTAACAGATACGCAGTATTTT. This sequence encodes CAGGGELVTDTQYF.

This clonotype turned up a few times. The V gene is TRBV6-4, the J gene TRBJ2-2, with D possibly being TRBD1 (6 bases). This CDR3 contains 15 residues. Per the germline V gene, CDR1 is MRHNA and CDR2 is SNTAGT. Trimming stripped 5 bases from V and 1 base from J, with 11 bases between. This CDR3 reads CASSPRTENTGELFF. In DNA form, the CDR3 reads TGTGCCAGCAGTCCCAGGACAGAGAACACCGGGGAGCTGTTTTTT.

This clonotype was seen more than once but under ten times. The CDR3 reads CASSLGGRASEQFF. Here the CDR3 DNA reads TGTGCCAGCAGCTTGGGCGGGAGGGCCAGTGAGCAGTTCTTC. This chain links TRBV5-4 with TRBJ2-1, with 9 bases matching TRBD2. Germline assignment: CDR1 SGHNT and CDR2 YYREEE (reference sequence). CDR3 length: 14 amino acids. V lost 0 bases to trimming and J lost 9 bases; unmatched junction nucleotides: 4.

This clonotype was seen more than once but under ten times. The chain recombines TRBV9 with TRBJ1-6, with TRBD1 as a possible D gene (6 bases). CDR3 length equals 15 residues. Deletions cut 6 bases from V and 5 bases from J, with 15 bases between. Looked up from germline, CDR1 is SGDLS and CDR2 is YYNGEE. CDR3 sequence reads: CASTAGGGDNSPLHF. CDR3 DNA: TGTGCCAGCACCGCGGGGGGGGGCGATAATTCACCCCTCCACTTT.

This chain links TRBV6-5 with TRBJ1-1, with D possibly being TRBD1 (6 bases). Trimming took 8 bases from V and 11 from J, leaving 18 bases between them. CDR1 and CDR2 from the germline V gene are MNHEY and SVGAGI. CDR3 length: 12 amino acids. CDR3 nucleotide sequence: TGTGCCAGCTCCCCCGGGGGGGGCACGGCTTTCTTT. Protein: CASSPGGGTAFF.

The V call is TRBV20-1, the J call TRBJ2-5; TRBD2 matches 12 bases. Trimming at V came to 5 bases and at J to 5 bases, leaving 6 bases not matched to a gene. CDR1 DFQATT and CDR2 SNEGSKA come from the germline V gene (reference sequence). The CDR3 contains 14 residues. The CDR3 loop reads CSAFRTSGVETQYF. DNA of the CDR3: TGCAGTGCTTTTCGGACTAGCGGGGTGGAGACCCAGTACTTC.

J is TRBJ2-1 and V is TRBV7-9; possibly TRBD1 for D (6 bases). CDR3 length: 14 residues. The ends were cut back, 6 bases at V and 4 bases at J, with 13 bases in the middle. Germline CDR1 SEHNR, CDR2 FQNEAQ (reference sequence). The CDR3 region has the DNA TGTGCCAGCAGAGATCTCAGGGGATACAATGAGCAGTTCTTC. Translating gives CASRDLRGYNEQFF. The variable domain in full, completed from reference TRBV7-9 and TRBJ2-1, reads DTGVSQNPRHKITKRGQNVTFRCDPISEHNRLYWYRQTLGQGPEFLTYFQNEAQLEKSRLLSDRFSAERPKGSFSTLEIQRTEQGDSAMYLCASRDLRGYNEQFFGPGTRLTVL.

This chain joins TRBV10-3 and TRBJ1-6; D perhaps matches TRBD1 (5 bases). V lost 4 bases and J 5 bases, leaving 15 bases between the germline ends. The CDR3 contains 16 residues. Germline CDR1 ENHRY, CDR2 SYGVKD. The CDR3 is CAISGDPTTDNSPLHF. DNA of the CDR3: TGTGCCATCAGTGGGGACCCAACAACGGATAATTCACCCCTCCACTTT.

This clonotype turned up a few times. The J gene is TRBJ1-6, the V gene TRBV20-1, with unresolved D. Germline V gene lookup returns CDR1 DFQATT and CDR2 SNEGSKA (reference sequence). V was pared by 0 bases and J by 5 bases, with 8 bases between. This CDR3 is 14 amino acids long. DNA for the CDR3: TGCAGTGCTAGAGATAACGGGAATAATTCACCCCTCCACTTT. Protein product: CSARDNGNNSPLHF.

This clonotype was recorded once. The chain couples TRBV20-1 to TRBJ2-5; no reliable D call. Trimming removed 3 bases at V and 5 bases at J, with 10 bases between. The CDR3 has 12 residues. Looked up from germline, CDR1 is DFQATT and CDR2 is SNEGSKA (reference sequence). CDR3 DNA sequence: TGCAGTGCTAGTCTCTCGCCGGAGACCCAGTACTTC. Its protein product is CSASLSPETQYF.

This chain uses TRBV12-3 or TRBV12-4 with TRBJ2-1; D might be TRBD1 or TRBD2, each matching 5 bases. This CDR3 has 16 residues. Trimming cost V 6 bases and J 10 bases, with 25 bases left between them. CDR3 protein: CASSDPGTSPASEQFF. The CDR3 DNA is TGTGCCAGCAGCGATCCCGGGACCTCGCCAGCCTCGGAGCAGTTCTTC.

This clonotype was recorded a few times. CDR3 bases: TGCGCCAGCAGCTTGAATCCCCCGGGACAGGGGCACAATGAGCAGTTCTTC. Its translation: CASSLNPPGQGHNEQFF. J is TRBJ2-1 and V is TRBV5-1; TRBD1 agrees at 10 bases. In germline, CDR1 is SGHRS, CDR2 YFSETQ. The CDR3 has 17 residues. Unmatched junction bases numbered 9, after V lost 1 base and J lost 5 bases.

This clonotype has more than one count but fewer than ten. For the CDR3, the DNA is TGCGCCAGCAGCCCCGTTCGGGATGAGCAGTTCTTC. This encodes CASSPVRDEQFF. This chain joins TRBV5-1 and TRBJ2-1; D remains unclear. The CDR3 spans 12 residues. V was trimmed by 4 bases and J by 8 bases, leaving 10 bases between them. Germline V gene sequence: CDR1 SGHRS, CDR2 YFSETQ.

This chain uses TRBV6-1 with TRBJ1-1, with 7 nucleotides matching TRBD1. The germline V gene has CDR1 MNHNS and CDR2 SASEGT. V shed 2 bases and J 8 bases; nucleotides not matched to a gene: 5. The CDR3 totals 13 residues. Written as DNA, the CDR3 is TGTGCCAGCAGTGAACGCGAGGACAGGGAAGCTTTCTTT. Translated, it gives CASSEREDREAFF.

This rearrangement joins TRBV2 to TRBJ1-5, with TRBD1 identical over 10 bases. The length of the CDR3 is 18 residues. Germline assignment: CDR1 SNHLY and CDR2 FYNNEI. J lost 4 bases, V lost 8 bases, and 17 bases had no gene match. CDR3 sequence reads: CASCLWGTGVDGNQPQHF. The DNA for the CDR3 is TGTGCCAGCTGTTTATGGGGGACAGGGGTCGACGGGAATCAGCCCCAGCATTTT.